Listed here are 30 T cell receptor beta chains from one sample, sequenced in a study of blood T cell repertoires in COVID-19 (dated by TCRdb to between 2020 and 2021). The library relied on the immunoSEQ multiplex PCR assay. TCRdb carries this immuneACCESS record with in-frame sequences only. Its versions omit some clonotypes, under half of them owing to an unresolved V gene in the studies checked, with the rest unexplained. The sample table shows about 73,000 clones, and approximately 80% are seen once. The ten biggest clones cover roughly 2.5% of the sample. Source material: peripheral blood. The receptors come from a man of 80 years or more with active or convalescent COVID-19.

The chain combines TRBV19 with TRBJ1-2; 7 bases line up with TRBD1. Germline-derived CDR1 and CDR2 are LNHDA and SQIVND (reference sequence). This CDR3 is built from 14 residues. The ends lost 9 bases at V and 3 bases at J; junction bases unmatched: 10. The CDR3 is CASSDPGQYYGYTF. DNA of the CDR3: TGTGCCAGCTCAGACCCGGGACAGTACTATGGCTACACCTTC.

The rearrangement uses TRBV5-4 and TRBJ2-7, with D possibly being TRBD1 (8 bases). The CDR3 covers 14 residues. CDR1 SGHNT and CDR2 YYREEE come from the germline V gene (reference sequence). V lost 3 bases, J lost 4 bases, and 14 bases lay in between. The CDR3 protein is CASSYTGGAYEQYF. CDR3 in DNA: TGTGCCAGCAGCTATACAGGGGGGGCATACGAGCAGTACTTC.

The V and J genes are TRBV4-2 and TRBJ2-1; TRBD1 agrees at 9 bases. This CDR3 contains 14 residues. Germline lookup yields CDR1 LGHNA and CDR2 YNFKEQ. The V gene end was trimmed by 4 bases and the J gene end by 6 bases; junction bases not matched to a gene: 4. The CDR3, as DNA: TGTGCCAGCAGCCTCGGGACAGGGATCAATGAGCAGTTCTTC. Translating gives CASSLGTGINEQFF.

With respect to this clone: The junction and the germline gene differ at one end; a read error may be behind it. The rearrangement uses TRBV7-2 and TRBJ2-7; TRBD2 matches at 9 bases. The CDR3 sequence is 14 residues long. The germline CDR1 and CDR2 sequences are SGHTA and FQGNSA. Here the CDR3 reads CASRLAGVPYEQYF. CDR3 sequence (DNA): TGTGCCAGCAGGTTAGCGGGAGTCCCCTACGAGCAGTACTTC.

This clone appeared once. The chain carries TRBV5-1 and TRBJ2-1, with a tentative D call TRBD1 (6 bases). The V and J ends lost 4 bases and 14 bases respectively, with 16 bases between them. Germline assignment: CDR1 SGHRS and CDR2 YFSETQ. This CDR3 is 12 amino acids long. The CDR3 sequence is CASSPHRDIEFF. DNA for the CDR3: TGCGCCAGCAGCCCACACAGGGATATAGAGTTCTTC.

This chain links TRBV5-1 with TRBJ1-1; tentative D call: TRBD1 (5 bases). This CDR3 comprises 16 residues. CDR1 and CDR2 (germline): SGHRS, YFSETQ. V shed 0 bases and J shed 4 bases, with 16 bases lying between them. CDR3 in DNA: TGCGCCAGCAGCTTGGTAGTTGGGGGGTTGGGCACTGAAGCTTTCTTT. As protein: CASSLVVGGLGTEAFF.

The genes are TRBV9 and TRBJ2-5; 9 bases fit TRBD2. Trimming at V came to 0 bases and at J to 0 bases, leaving 3 bases not matched to a gene. Germline V lookup: CDR1 SGDLS, CDR2 YYNGEE. This CDR3 has 16 amino acids. CDR3 bases: TGTGCCAGCAGCGTAGACGCTAGCGGGAACCAAGAGACCCAGTACTTC. This translates into CASSVDASGNQETQYF.

This chain uses TRBV2 with TRBJ1-5, with a weak D call TRBD1 (6 bases). This CDR3 has 14 amino acids. Deletions cut 5 bases from V and 6 bases from J, with 14 bases between. Germline V gives CDR1 SNHLY, CDR2 FYNNEI. CDR3 protein: CASSSTGSFQPQHF. CDR3 sequence (DNA): TGTGCCAGCAGTTCAACAGGGTCTTTTCAGCCCCAGCATTTT.

This chain uses TRBV30 with TRBJ2-5; perhaps TRBD2 as D (6 bases). Germline values: CDR1 GTSNPN, CDR2 SVGIG (reference sequence). This CDR3 has 14 residues. V lost 0 bases and J 5 bases, leaving 13 bases between the germline ends. The CDR3 sequence is CAWSVDWGEETQYF. CDR3 sequence (DNA): TGTGCCTGGAGTGTAGATTGGGGGGAGGAGACCCAGTACTTC.

The rearrangement joins TRBV3-1 (or the pseudogene TRBV3-2) to TRBJ2-5; 12 bases match TRBD2. This CDR3 is built from 16 residues. Germline V CDR1 and CDR2: LGHDT, YNNKEL (reference sequence). The V gene end was trimmed by 3 bases and the J gene end by 5 bases; junction bases not matched to a gene: 7. DNA for the CDR3: TGTGCCAGCAGCCAGCAGACTAGCGGGGGCTGGGAGACCCAGTACTTC. It translates to CASSQQTSGGWETQYF.

This clone was seen a handful of times. The chain carries TRBV28 and TRBJ1-5; D not certain. Trimming cost V 9 bases and J 0 bases, with 12 bases left between them. Germline CDR1 MDHEN, CDR2 SYDVKM. CDR3 size: 14 residues. The CDR3 is CASGRLYSNQPQHF. CDR3 sequence (DNA): TGTGCCAGTGGCAGGCTTTATAGCAATCAGCCCCAGCATTTT. Looking up the rest from reference TRBV28 and TRBJ1-5 gives the full variable domain: DVKVTQSSRYLVKRTGEKVFLECVQDMDHENMFWYRQDPGLGLRLIYFSYDVKMKEKGDIPEGYSVSREKKERFSLILESASTNQTSMYLCASGRLYSNQPQHFGDGTRLSIL.

The DNA of the CDR3 is TGTGCCAGCAGCACGACAGGTGAAAAACTGTTTTTT. Translation: CASSTTGEKLFF. This chain links TRBV6-5 with TRBJ1-4; weak D call: TRBD1 (6 bases). CDR3 length equals 12 residues. Deletions cut 6 bases from V and 7 bases from J, with 9 bases between. CDR1 and CDR2 (germline): MNHEY, SVGAGI.

This clone was seen only once. The gene calls are TRBV12-5 and TRBJ2-3, with TRBD1 matching 7 bases. Germline CDR1 LGHNT, CDR2 FRNRAP. The CDR3 sequence is 14 residues long. V lost 7 bases and J lost 1; bases outside the gene matches: 5. The CDR3 sequence: CASARGQGTDTQYF. Written as DNA, the CDR3 is TGTGCTAGTGCCCGAGGACAGGGCACAGATACGCAGTATTTT.

This sequence joins TRBV2 and TRBJ2-7; 9 bases fit TRBD1. CDR3 length: 14 amino acids. V was pared by 3 bases and J by 6 bases, with 6 bases of the junction left unmatched. Germline CDR1 SNHLY, CDR2 FYNNEI. The CDR3 sequence: CASSELDRGPEQYF. As DNA, the CDR3 is TGTGCCAGCAGTGAGTTGGACAGGGGTCCCGAGCAGTACTTC.

This clone turned up a few times. The CDR3: CASSQDPRTGGYEQYF. The CDR3 coding sequence is TGTGCCAGCAGCCAAGACCCAAGGACAGGGGGGTACGAGCAGTACTTC. The V call is TRBV3-1 (or the pseudogene TRBV3-2), the J call TRBJ2-7; 10 nucleotides line up with TRBD1. Germline CDR1 is LGHDT and CDR2 is YNNKEL (reference sequence). This CDR3 spans 16 amino acids. The J segment lost 4 bases and the V segment lost 0 bases, leaving 6 bases of the junction unmatched.

This chain links TRBV9 with TRBJ2-3, with TRBD2 matching 12 bases. This CDR3 spans 17 amino acids. CDR1 is SGDLS and CDR2 is YYNGEE in the germline V gene. The V segment lost 3 bases and the J segment 3 bases; nucleotides outside the gene matches: 8. CDR3 DNA sequence: TGTGCCAGCAGCGGAGGACTAGCGGGAATCGGTACAGATACGCAGTATTTT. The encoded protein is CASSGGLAGIGTDTQYF.

The rearrangement joins TRBV5-1 to TRBJ1-4, with 8 bases identical to TRBD1. CDR1 and CDR2 from the germline V gene are SGHRS and YFSETQ. V lost 3 bases and J lost 5; bases outside the gene matches: 3. The CDR3 is made up of 14 amino acids. CDR3 bases: TGCGCCAGCAGCTCCAGGGGGCGGAATGAAAAACTGTTTTTT. As protein: CASSSRGRNEKLFF.

The CDR3 bases are TGTGCCAGCAGCGCCGGGGGGGCGACTAATGAAAAACTGTTTTTT. This translates into CASSAGGATNEKLFF. The gene calls are TRBV28 and TRBJ1-4; D possibly corresponds to TRBD1 (6 bases). Trimming stripped 6 bases from V and 2 bases from J, with 13 bases between. From germline, CDR1 is MDHEN and CDR2 SYDVKM. This CDR3 region has 15 residues.

The chain carries TRBV28 and TRBJ1-2, with TRBD1 identical over 8 bases. Germline V CDR1 and CDR2: MDHEN, SYDVKM. V was pared by 3 bases and J by 3 bases, with 6 bases of the junction left unmatched. The CDR3 covers 15 residues. CDR3 loop: CASSFTRGRDYGYTF. Written as DNA, the CDR3 is TGTGCCAGCAGTTTTACCAGGGGGCGCGACTATGGCTACACCTTC.

V gene TRBV19 combines with J gene TRBJ1-5; perhaps TRBD1 as D (5 bases). Trimming stripped 5 bases from V and 6 bases from J, with 14 bases between. The length of the CDR3 is 14 residues. Germline V gives CDR1 LNHDA, CDR2 SQIVND (reference sequence). The CDR3 is CASSLIRGTQPQHF. CDR3 nucleotide sequence: TGTGCCAGTAGTCTTATAAGGGGCACTCAGCCCCAGCATTTT. Using reference TRBV19 and TRBJ1-5 for the parts outside the CDR3, the full variable domain is DGGITQSPKYLFRKEGQNVTLSCEQNLNHDAMYWYRQDPGQGLRLIYYSQIVNDFQKGDIAEGYSVSREKKESFPLTVTSAQKNPTAFYLCASSLIRGTQPQHFGDGTRLSIL.

The genes are TRBV14 and TRBJ2-1; TRBD1 matches 8 bases. CDR3 length: 16 residues. Germline V gene sequence: CDR1 SGHDN, CDR2 FVKESK. Unmatched junction bases numbered 5, after V lost 1 base and J lost 3 bases. CDR3 coding DNA: TGTGCCAGCAGCCAAGGGTCAGACAGGGGCTACAATGAGCAGTTCTTC. It codes for CASSQGSDRGYNEQFF.

The CDR3 DNA reads TGTGCCAGCCGTAAGCGGGACCAAACCGAGCAGTACTTC. The encoded protein is CASRKRDQTEQYF. The gene calls are TRBV6-1 and TRBJ2-7, with 7 bases fitting TRBD2. CDR3 length equals 13 residues. J lost 6 bases, V lost 8 bases, and 10 bases had no gene match. Germline CDR1 reads MNHNS; CDR2 reads SASEGT.

The V and J genes are TRBV5-1 and TRBJ2-2; D is ambiguous. Trimming removed 4 bases from V and 0 bases from J, with 13 bases in between. The CDR3 is made up of 16 amino acids. CDR1 is SGHRS, CDR2 YFSETQ, per germline. CDR3 DNA: TGCGCCAGCAGCCGAACAGTATCCGCGAACACCGGGGAGCTGTTTTTT. This translates into CASSRTVSANTGELFF.

CDR3 region: CASREGTSGSNEQFF. The CDR3 nucleotides are TGTGCCAGCAGGGAGGGGACTAGCGGTTCCAATGAGCAGTTCTTC. J is TRBJ2-1 and V is TRBV5-4; 11 bases line up with TRBD2. CDR1 SGHNT and CDR2 YYREEE come from the germline V gene (reference sequence). This CDR3 is 15 amino acids long. The V segment lost 5 bases and the J segment 6 bases; nucleotides outside the gene matches: 7.

The chain is built from TRBV7-9 and TRBJ1-1; tentatively, D is TRBD1 (5 bases). Trimming pared 5 bases from V and 5 bases from J, leaving 21 bases between. The germline V gene has CDR1 SEHNR and CDR2 FQNEAQ (reference sequence). The CDR3 length is 16 residues. As DNA, the CDR3 is TGTGCCAGCAGCCCGTCTGGCGGGGGGGGAGTTACTGAAGCTTTCTTT. As protein: CASSPSGGGGVTEAFF.

The rearrangement links TRBV7-9 to TRBJ1-2; the D gene is possibly TRBD1 (6 bases). Germline CDR1 SEHNR, CDR2 FQNEAQ (reference sequence). CDR3 length equals 12 residues. V shed 1 base and J shed 8 bases, with 8 bases lying between them. Here the CDR3 DNA reads TGTGCCAGCAGCTTAGTAGACAGGGGCTACACCTTC. Its protein product is CASSLVDRGYTF.

The chain recombines TRBV6-5 with TRBJ1-1; the match to TRBD1 covers 7 bases. The CDR3 loop spans 15 amino acids. V shed 2 bases and J 3 bases; nucleotides not matched to a gene: 6. Per the germline V gene, CDR1 is MNHEY and CDR2 is SVGAGI. As DNA, the CDR3 is TGTGCCAGCAGTTACGCGCGACAGGGCCACACTGAAGCTTTCTTT. It yields the protein CASSYARQGHTEAFF.

With regard to this clone: This sample includes further DNA sequences coding for the same CDR3. This chain links TRBV28 with TRBJ1-4; no clear D. CDR1 is MDHEN, CDR2 SYDVKM, per germline. The V gene lost 8 bases and the J gene lost 7 bases, with 11 bases spanning the gap. The CDR3 has 12 amino acids. This CDR3 is CASASNGEKLFF. CDR3 coding DNA: TGTGCCAGCGCCAGTAATGGTGAAAAACTGTTTTTT.

This chain links TRBV6-5 with TRBJ2-5; 7 bases map to TRBD1. The CDR3 is 12 amino acids. Trimming cost V 6 bases and J 3 bases; bases outside gene matches: 1. Per germline, CDR1 MNHEY and CDR2 SVGAGI. CDR3 nucleotide sequence: TGTGCCAGCAGGGGGACAGAAGAGACCCAGTACTTC. Translation gives CASRGTEETQYF.

The gene calls are TRBV2 and TRBJ1-1; D is undetermined. CDR1 is SNHLY, CDR2 FYNNEI, per germline. This CDR3 contains 13 residues. Trimming left V 5 bases short and J 6 bases short, with 13 bases between. The CDR3 is CASSSSGNAEAFF. CDR3 nucleotide sequence: TGTGCCAGCAGTTCTTCAGGTAACGCTGAAGCTTTCTTT.